The rows below give T cell receptor beta chains drawn from one sample of a study of PD-1 blockade in classical Hodgkin lymphoma. Sequenced by immunoSEQ multiplex PCR; TCRdb stores in-frame clones only, minus some. The sample carries 20,000 to 30,000 clones, 60% to 85% recorded once. Specimen: peripheral blood mononuclear cells (PBMCs), collected before the second cycle of nivolumab. All receptors derive from a human donor with classical Hodgkin lymphoma. The CDR3 runs from the conserved cysteine through the conserved F or W. Fields, in order: CDR3 DNA, CDR3 protein, J gene, clone size, D gene, V gene. The D gene is left open where the match is weak. Size is omitted from some rows. Given values are once, few, many or a class for expanded clones.

CDR3 DNA: TGTGCTAGCAGCTTCCAGCCCAGGGGGCCCTCATCCTACAATGAGCAGTTCTTC
CDR3 protein: CASSFQPRGPSSYNEQFF
J gene: TRBJ2-1
clone size: .
D gene: TRBD1
V gene: TRBV7-7

CDR3 DNA: TGCAGTGCCAGTGGGCCTGGCTACACCTTC
CDR3 protein: CSASGPGYTF
J gene: TRBJ1-2
clone size: few
D gene: .
V gene: TRBV20-1

CDR3 DNA: TGCGCCAGCAGCCTATACCACGGGGGAGACCAGGGCTACACCTTC
CDR3 protein: CASSLYHGGDQGYTF
J gene: TRBJ1-2
clone size: .
D gene: .
V gene: TRBV5-1

CDR3 DNA: TGCAGCGTTGGGGGGCAGTTTAGGGATGAGCAGTTCTTC
CDR3 protein: CSVGGQFRDEQFF
J gene: TRBJ2-1
clone size: .
D gene: .
V gene: TRBV29-1

CDR3 DNA: TGTGCCAGTAGTCCCCAGGGTTACCGTGGCTACACCTTC
CDR3 protein: CASSPQGYRGYTF
J gene: TRBJ1-2
clone size: .
D gene: .
V gene: TRBV19

CDR3 DNA: TGTGCCAGCAGTTTGAGGGGGTACTACGAGCAGTACTTC
CDR3 protein: CASSLRGYYEQYF
J gene: TRBJ2-7
clone size: .
D gene: .
V gene: TRBV28

CDR3 DNA: TGCGCCAGCAGCTTGTATGGCCGTCCCCTGCTGGGAGAGACCCAGTACTTC
CDR3 protein: CASSLYGRPLLGETQYF
J gene: TRBJ2-5
clone size: few
D gene: .
V gene: TRBV5-1

CDR3 DNA: TGTGCCAGCAGCTTGGGACTTCGCACAGATACGCAGTATTTT
CDR3 protein: CASSLGLRTDTQYF
J gene: TRBJ2-3
clone size: .
D gene: .
V gene: TRBV5-4

CDR3 DNA: TGTGCCAGCTCACCCAGACAGGCCCAGACTAGCGGTCTAAGAGATAATGAGCAGTTCTTC
CDR3 protein: CASSPRQAQTSGLRDNEQFF
J gene: TRBJ2-1
clone size: once
D gene: TRBD2
V gene: TRBV18

CDR3 DNA: TGTGCCAGCAGTTTCCAACTAGCGGGGGACACAGATACGCAGTATTTT
CDR3 protein: CASSFQLAGDTDTQYF
J gene: TRBJ2-3
clone size: .
D gene: TRBD2
V gene: TRBV28

CDR3 DNA: TGTGCCAGCAGCCTCCGAGGACAGGTTGGGATCGAGACCCAGTACTTC
CDR3 protein: CASSLRGQVGIETQYF
J gene: TRBJ2-5
clone size: .
D gene: TRBD1
V gene: TRBV5-4

CDR3 DNA: TGTGCCAGCAGTGTTCCACTCGATACTAGCGGGGGTACCACTAGCACAGATACGCAGTATTTT
CDR3 protein: CASSVPLDTSGGTTSTDTQYF
J gene: TRBJ2-3
clone size: .
D gene: TRBD2
V gene: TRBV2

CDR3 DNA: TGCGCCAGCAGCTACAGGGGGGCCGGGGAGCTGTTTTTT
CDR3 protein: CASSYRGAGELFF
J gene: TRBJ2-2
clone size: .
D gene: TRBD1
V gene: TRBV5-1

CDR3 DNA: TGTGCCAGCAGTGAAGCGCAAGAGACCCAGTACTTC
CDR3 protein: CASSEAQETQYF
J gene: TRBJ2-5
clone size: .
D gene: .
V gene: TRBV2

CDR3 DNA: TGCGCCAGCAGCCTGACTAGCGGCACAGATACGCAGTATTTT
CDR3 protein: CASSLTSGTDTQYF
J gene: TRBJ2-3
clone size: .
D gene: TRBD2
V gene: TRBV4-1

CDR3 DNA: TGTGCCAGCACCCGGGACAGGGGGCGGTCGGACGGCTACACCTTC
CDR3 protein: CASTRDRGRSDGYTF
J gene: TRBJ1-2
clone size: once
D gene: TRBD1
V gene: TRBV6-1

CDR3 DNA: TGTGCCAGCAGCTTAGGTTTAGGTGGGGCTGCGTCCTACGAGCAGTACTTC
CDR3 protein: CASSLGLGGAASYEQYF
J gene: TRBJ2-7
clone size: .
D gene: .
V gene: TRBV7-9

CDR3 DNA: TGTGCCAGCAGTCCTAATATAGATACGCAGTATTTT
CDR3 protein: CASSPNIDTQYF
J gene: TRBJ2-3
clone size: .
D gene: .
V gene: TRBV28

CDR3 DNA: TGTGCCAGTAGATTCGGAGGCACTGAAGCTTTCTTT
CDR3 protein: CASRFGGTEAFF
J gene: TRBJ1-1
clone size: few
D gene: .
V gene: TRBV19

CDR3 DNA: TGTGCCAGCAGCCGGACACAGGGAGGAGGGCAGCCCCAGCATTTT
CDR3 protein: CASSRTQGGGQPQHF
J gene: TRBJ1-5
clone size: medium-sized
D gene: .
V gene: TRBV5-6

CDR3 DNA: TGTGCCAGCATCGGACTAGCGGGAGTCGTAATGACCTACGAGCAGTACTTC
CDR3 protein: CASIGLAGVVMTYEQYF
J gene: TRBJ2-7
clone size: .
D gene: TRBD2
V gene: TRBV7-9

CDR3 DNA: TGCGCCAGCAGCATCGGGCAACACACAGATACGCAGTATTTT
CDR3 protein: CASSIGQHTDTQYF
J gene: TRBJ2-3
clone size: medium-sized
D gene: .
V gene: TRBV5-1

CDR3 DNA: TGTGCCAGCAGCTTGGCGGAGGACTATGGCTACACCTTC
CDR3 protein: CASSLAEDYGYTF
J gene: TRBJ1-2
clone size: .
D gene: .
V gene: TRBV7-6

CDR3 DNA: TGTGCCAGCAGCTTCGGACTTATCTACGAGCAGTACTTC
CDR3 protein: CASSFGLIYEQYF
J gene: TRBJ2-7
clone size: .
D gene: .
V gene: TRBV7-2

CDR3 DNA: TGTGCCAGCAGTGGTTTTGCCGGGGGCGACGGGGAGCTGTTTTTT
CDR3 protein: CASSGFAGGDGELFF
J gene: TRBJ2-2
clone size: few
D gene: .
V gene: TRBV2

CDR3 DNA: TGTGCCAGCAAGACTAGCGGGAGGTCCTACAATGAGCAGTTCTTC
CDR3 protein: CASKTSGRSYNEQFF
J gene: TRBJ2-1
clone size: .
D gene: TRBD2
V gene: TRBV28

CDR3 DNA: TGCGCCAGCAGCCAAAACAGGGCTGGAAACACCATATATTTT
CDR3 protein: CASSQNRAGNTIYF
J gene: TRBJ1-3
clone size: once
D gene: .
V gene: TRBV4-1

CDR3 DNA: TGTGCCAGCAGTGAACAAGCAGGGTGGACTGAAGCTTTCTTT
CDR3 protein: CASSEQAGWTEAFF
J gene: TRBJ1-1
clone size: .
D gene: .
V gene: TRBV2

CDR3 DNA: TGTGCCAGCAGTTGGGGACAGGGTCGTAACTATGGCTACACCTTC
CDR3 protein: CASSWGQGRNYGYTF
J gene: TRBJ1-2
clone size: few
D gene: TRBD1
V gene: TRBV27

CDR3 DNA: TGTGCCAGCAGTTCTGACCGGGGTTTGCAGTACTTC
CDR3 protein: CASSSDRGLQYF
J gene: TRBJ2-7
clone size: .
D gene: .
V gene: TRBV28

CDR3 DNA: TGTGCCAGTAGTAGGGGAGGACAGGCGGGGAACATTCAGTACTTC
CDR3 protein: CASSRGGQAGNIQYF
J gene: TRBJ2-4
clone size: .
D gene: .
V gene: TRBV19

CDR3 DNA: TGTGCCAGCAGTTTACTCGGGACTAGCGGAGAAGAGACCCAGTACTTC
CDR3 protein: CASSLLGTSGEETQYF
J gene: TRBJ2-5
clone size: .
D gene: TRBD2
V gene: TRBV28

CDR3 DNA: TGTGCCACCCGAAGACAGGGAGGGGAGACCCAGTACTTC
CDR3 protein: CATRRQGGETQYF
J gene: TRBJ2-5
clone size: .
D gene: .
V gene: TRBV6-1

CDR3 DNA: TGTGCCAGCAGCTTAGGAACTCAGCCCCAGCATTTT
CDR3 protein: CASSLGTQPQHF
J gene: TRBJ1-5
clone size: few
D gene: .
V gene: TRBV7-9

CDR3 DNA: TGTGCCAGCAGCCAAGAGGGGACTAGCGGGAACCCCCACAATGAGCAGTTCTTC
CDR3 protein: CASSQEGTSGNPHNEQFF
J gene: TRBJ2-1
clone size: once
D gene: TRBD2
V gene: TRBV4-2

CDR3 DNA: TGTGCCAGCAGCGTCGGTATCCTGCGGGAGAGGGACAATGAGCAGTTCTTC
CDR3 protein: CASSVGILRERDNEQFF
J gene: TRBJ2-1
clone size: .
D gene: TRBD2
V gene: TRBV9

CDR3 DNA: TGTGCCAGTAGTATAGATCTTGGAAACCAGCCCCAGCATTTT
CDR3 protein: CASSIDLGNQPQHF
J gene: TRBJ1-5
clone size: .
D gene: .
V gene: TRBV19

CDR3 DNA: TGTGCCAGCAGTTTACCGAGGAAGTATGAGCAGTTCTTC
CDR3 protein: CASSLPRKYEQFF
J gene: TRBJ2-1
clone size: .
D gene: .
V gene: TRBV28

CDR3 DNA: TGTGCCAGCAGCTTAGGGTTGTGGGGGGACAAAAACATTCAGTACTTC
CDR3 protein: CASSLGLWGDKNIQYF
J gene: TRBJ2-4
clone size: .
D gene: .
V gene: TRBV7-9

CDR3 DNA: TGTGCCAGCAGTTTCGGAGCTGCCTCCTACAATGAGCAGTTCTTC
CDR3 protein: CASSFGAASYNEQFF
J gene: TRBJ2-1
clone size: .
D gene: .
V gene: TRBV28

CDR3 DNA: TGTGCCAGCCAACGCGGGAATGAGCAGTTCTTC
CDR3 protein: CASQRGNEQFF
J gene: TRBJ2-1
clone size: .
D gene: .
V gene: TRBV7-9

CDR3 DNA: TGTGCCAGCTCACCACGGTGGACAGGGCCCAATGAGCAGTTCTTC
CDR3 protein: CASSPRWTGPNEQFF
J gene: TRBJ2-1
clone size: .
D gene: TRBD1
V gene: TRBV18

CDR3 DNA: TGTGCCTGCGGACAGGGAAGCTTCTACAATGAGCAGTTCTTC
CDR3 protein: CACGQGSFYNEQFF
J gene: TRBJ2-1
clone size: .
D gene: TRBD1
V gene: TRBV6-6

CDR3 DNA: TGTGCCAGCAGCTTAGAGCGGGGGATGCATATTGAAGCTTTCTTT
CDR3 protein: CASSLERGMHIEAFF
J gene: TRBJ1-1
clone size: .
D gene: .
V gene: TRBV13

CDR3 DNA: TGTGCCGGAGGGGAGAATGCCTACGAGCAGTACTTC
CDR3 protein: CAGGENAYEQYF
J gene: TRBJ2-7
clone size: .
D gene: .
V gene: TRBV2

CDR3 DNA: TGTGCCAGCAGTTCGGTTTCGACTGAAGCTTTCTTT
CDR3 protein: CASSSVSTEAFF
J gene: TRBJ1-1
clone size: .
D gene: .
V gene: TRBV28

CDR3 DNA: TGTGCCAGCAGTTCGGGACTAGCAATCTACAATGAGCAGTTCTTC
CDR3 protein: CASSSGLAIYNEQFF
J gene: TRBJ2-1
clone size: .
D gene: TRBD2
V gene: TRBV28

CDR3 DNA: TGTGCCAGCAGCCACGACAGTTTCCAGCCCCAGCATTTT
CDR3 protein: CASSHDSFQPQHF
J gene: TRBJ1-5
clone size: few
D gene: .
V gene: TRBV7-9

CDR3 DNA: TGTGCCAGCAGGGCTCTCGGGGAGGCTGGAAACACCATATATTTT
CDR3 protein: CASRALGEAGNTIYF
J gene: TRBJ1-3
clone size: few
D gene: .
V gene: TRBV2

CDR3 DNA: TGTGCCAGCAGTTCAACAGGGAGCTCTGGAAACACCATATATTTT
CDR3 protein: CASSSTGSSGNTIYF
J gene: TRBJ1-3
clone size: .
D gene: .
V gene: TRBV28

CDR3 DNA: TGCAGCGTTGTGCCCAGGCTAGCGGGAGGTCTTGGGAATGAGCAGTTCTTC
CDR3 protein: CSVVPRLAGGLGNEQFF
J gene: TRBJ2-1
clone size: .
D gene: TRBD2
V gene: TRBV29-1

CDR3 DNA: TGTGCCAGCAGCCCAAGACAGGGGTACACTGAAGCTTTCTTT
CDR3 protein: CASSPRQGYTEAFF
J gene: TRBJ1-1
clone size: .
D gene: TRBD1
V gene: TRBV5-8

CDR3 DNA: TGTGCCAGTAGTTCAGGGGGCAAGGGCAATCAGCCCCAGCATTTT
CDR3 protein: CASSSGGKGNQPQHF
J gene: TRBJ1-5
clone size: .
D gene: TRBD1
V gene: TRBV19

CDR3 DNA: TGCGCCAGCAGACTAGCGGGAGTTTGGTTCTTC
CDR3 protein: CASRLAGVWFF
J gene: TRBJ2-1
clone size: .
D gene: TRBD2
V gene: TRBV5-1